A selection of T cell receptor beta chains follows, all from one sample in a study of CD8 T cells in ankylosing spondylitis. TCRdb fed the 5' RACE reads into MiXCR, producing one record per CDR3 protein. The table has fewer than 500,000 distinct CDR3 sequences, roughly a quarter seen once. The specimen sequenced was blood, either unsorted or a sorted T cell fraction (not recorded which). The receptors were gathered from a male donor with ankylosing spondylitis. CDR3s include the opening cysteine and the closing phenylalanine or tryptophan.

CDR3aa: CASSLEAGVNTGELFF
v_gene: TRBV5-1

CDR3aa: CATRDRGAGELFF
v_gene: TRBV2

CDR3aa: CATSDLAGPLRETQYF
v_gene: TRBV24-1

CDR3aa: CASRSTGSYTEAFF
v_gene: TRBV10-2

CDR3aa: CASSLAGTHGSEQYF
v_gene: TRBV7-9

CDR3aa: CSAAGTGVREQYF
v_gene: TRBV20-1

CDR3aa: CASSPRTATGETQYF
v_gene: TRBV18

CDR3aa: CSARETSIDEQFF
v_gene: TRBV20-1

CDR3aa: CSALDGTDTQYF
v_gene: TRBV29-1

CDR3aa: CASSSAGFETQYF
v_gene: TRBV7-9

CDR3aa: CSARGSAGFSTYEQYF
v_gene: TRBV20-1

CDR3aa: CSASKALRDTEAFF
v_gene: TRBV20-1

CDR3aa: CSVETGSPGRRTQYF
v_gene: TRBV29-1

CDR3aa: CASSAPGLGRSGNTEAFF
v_gene: TRBV2

CDR3aa: CASSAGLGDSEAFF
v_gene: TRBV9

CDR3aa: CASSPRTGWNTEAFF
v_gene: TRBV27

CDR3aa: CASSPGLAGGQQETQYF
v_gene: TRBV11-2

CDR3aa: CASGRGDTEAFF
v_gene: TRBV6-6

CDR3aa: CSAPLDGAGYGYTF
v_gene: TRBV20-1

CDR3aa: CASSLAPSLAGLYQETQYF
v_gene: TRBV7-2

CDR3aa: CASSLISGVGNTIYF
v_gene: TRBV5-1

CDR3aa: CSVEVTSYNEQFF
v_gene: TRBV29-1

CDR3aa: CSVLVRGVGGELFF
v_gene: TRBV29-1

CDR3aa: CASSPINTEAFF
v_gene: TRBV7-9

CDR3aa: CASSPGFRLGDTQYF
v_gene: TRBV9

CDR3aa: CASSEIQGGTGELFF
v_gene: TRBV25-1

CDR3aa: CASSLGEVTDTQYF
v_gene: TRBV5-6

CDR3aa: CASSQRVPRSTGELFF
v_gene: TRBV6-2/TRBV6-3

CDR3aa: CAWSRANYGYTF
v_gene: TRBV30

CDR3aa: CASSLMGTVSTDTQYF
v_gene: TRBV11-3

CDR3aa: CASSLAFQGRDNSPLHF
v_gene: TRBV7-9

CDR3aa: CATTLGLGSLPGELFF
v_gene: TRBV5-1

CDR3aa: CASSSEGGVEAFF
v_gene: TRBV11-1

CDR3aa: CASSRARFRAEDAPNYGYTF
v_gene: TRBV4-2

CDR3aa: CAISELQGPKYGYTF
v_gene: TRBV10-3

CDR3aa: CASRLDTQGTEAFF
v_gene: TRBV5-1

CDR3aa: CATSLTGSVGTGANVLTF
v_gene: TRBV24-1

CDR3aa: CASSLDVGQPDYEQYF
v_gene: TRBV11-2

CDR3aa: CASSEDNRGYGYTF
v_gene: TRBV25-1

CDR3aa: CASSTSGERNQPQHF
v_gene: TRBV11-2

CDR3aa: CASSPTLAGVNEQYF
v_gene: TRBV18

CDR3aa: CSVGGLAGGPFF
v_gene: TRBV29-1

CDR3aa: CASSPRTGGDGYTF
v_gene: TRBV18

CDR3aa: CASSPDRPGIEKLFF
v_gene: TRBV18

CDR3aa: CASSEGLAGWGDEQFF
v_gene: TRBV25-1

CDR3aa: CAISESPASGSSNTQYF
v_gene: TRBV10-3

CDR3aa: CASTHNSAGGYEQYF
v_gene: TRBV5-1

CDR3aa: CAISERDIEQYF
v_gene: TRBV10-3

CDR3aa: CASTRGLAGSYNEQFF
v_gene: TRBV6-2/TRBV6-3

CDR3aa: CASSTRAGADTQYF
v_gene: TRBV12-3/TRBV12-4

CDR3aa: CASNRGPARNTGELFF
v_gene: TRBV3-1

CDR3aa: CASSQGVLAGNEQFF
v_gene: TRBV3-1

CDR3aa: CASSIARLLVTNEQFF
v_gene: TRBV19

CDR3aa: CASSQTGTWGNTIYF
v_gene: TRBV14

CDR3aa: CSGQGKYNEQFF
v_gene: TRBV20-1

CDR3aa: CASRAVSYQPQHF
v_gene: TRBV6-1